The T cell receptor (beta chain) described here comes from a study of lymphopenia after photon versus proton radiotherapy. Study results and caveats: Post-nadir diversity loss with photons came from oligoclonal expansion, particularly CD8+ Temra cells. Relative stability marked proton patients; photon patients lost diversity and naive cells. Survival link was tested only in deceased patients; proton benefit remains a possibility.

Turning to this clone: Its cognate antigen is unknown.

The V gene lost 5 bases and the J gene lost 7 bases, with 18 bases spanning the gap. This CDR3 spans 14 amino acids. Germline CDR1 and CDR2: SGHNT and YENEEA. Here immunoSEQ multiplex PCR was the method, and the copy in TCRdb shows in-frame clones only, minus some. The sample holds 40,000 or so clones, 80% to 95% seen once. The chain carries TRBV11-3 and TRBJ2-7; the D gene is possibly TRBD1 (6 bases). This TCR came from a man aged 55 to 70 with cholangiocarcinoma. Material: peripheral blood, obtained from a patient treated with photon-based radiotherapy. CDR3 nucleotides: TGTGCCAGCAGCCCAGACAGGCCCGTTGCGGAGCAGTACTTC. It codes for CASSPDRPVAEQYF.